The clone carrying this TCR beta chain was recorded once. This sample is part of a study of blood T cell repertoires in COVID-19. Study-wide background: Researchers got acute and convalescent COVID-19 samples from the United States, Italy and Spain.

The CDR3 contains 15 residues. Trimming took 3 bases from V and 1 from J; bases not matched to a gene: 4. Germline V gene data show CDR1 as DFQATT and CDR2 as SNEGSKA (reference sequence). Sequencing used immunoSEQ multiplex PCR; TCRdb keeps in-frame clones, though not all of them. This table holds under 120,000 clones, roughly four fifths found once. Sequenced: peripheral blood. The receptor was isolated from a man aged 65 to 85 with active or convalescent COVID-19. The genes are TRBV20-1 and TRBJ2-1, with 9 positions matching TRBD2. CDR3 residues: CSASSGGSSYNEQFF. In DNA form, the CDR3 reads TGCAGTGCTAGTAGCGGGGGTTCGTCCTACAATGAGCAGTTCTTC.